The 7 T cell receptor beta chains below come from one sample, sequenced in a study of blood T cell repertoires in COVID-19. The protocol was immunoSEQ multiplex PCR, while the TCRdb copy is restricted to in-frame clones and leaves out a portion. Of some 200,000 clones in the sample, 84% are singletons; the top ten hold 4% to 6%. The sample was peripheral blood. The receptors originated from a woman aged 60-75 years who had recovered from COVID-19.

The V gene is TRBV5-8, the J gene TRBJ1-6, with 8 nucleotides matching TRBD1. The germline V gene has CDR1 SGHTS and CDR2 YDEGEE. V gave up 0 bases and J gave up 10 bases; unmatched junction bases: 3. This CDR3 has 14 amino acids. The CDR3 nucleotides are TGTGCCAGCAGCTTGGCAGGGGGCTTATCACCCCTCCACTTT. This translates into CASSLAGGLSPLHF.

This clone occurred a few times. The chain has TRBV19 and TRBJ1-1, with D possibly matching TRBD1 (6 bases). The V gene's germline CDR1 is LNHDA and CDR2 SQIVND (reference sequence). V was clipped by 6 bases and J by 1 base, with 12 bases between them. This CDR3 has 14 amino acids. CDR3 sequence reads: CASRGHPKNTEAFF. The CDR3 nucleotides read TGTGCCAGTAGGGGACACCCCAAGAACACTGAAGCTTTCTTT.

A remark on this clone: Other DNA sequences in the same sample also yield this CDR3. V gene TRBV12-3 or TRBV12-4 combines with J gene TRBJ1-6; no firm D call. The CDR3 runs to 12 residues. With 4 bases removed from V and 7 bases from J, the gap between germline ends came to 5 bases. CDR3 in DNA: TGTGCCAGCAGTTCGAGCAATTCACCCCTCCACTTT. It translates to CASSSSNSPLHF.

V usage is TRBV18 and J usage is TRBJ2-1, with D maybe TRBD2 (6 bases). CDR1 is KGHSH and CDR2 is LQKENI in the germline V gene. There are 16 residues in the CDR3. V lost 5 bases and J lost 5, with 19 bases in between. Here the CDR3 reads CASSSGVGGPNNEQFF. In DNA, the CDR3 is TGTGCCAGCTCATCCGGGGTCGGAGGGCCAAACAATGAGCAGTTCTTC.

This clone was recorded at least ten times. The chain couples TRBV4-3 to TRBJ2-7, with TRBD1 as a possible D gene (6 bases). The ends were cut back, 3 bases at V and 3 bases at J, with 15 bases in the middle. Germline V gene data show CDR1 as LGHNA and CDR2 as YSLEER. The CDR3 extends over 15 amino acids. The CDR3 sequence: CASSQDWTADYEQYF. The CDR3 DNA reads as TGCGCCAGCAGCCAGGATTGGACAGCCGACTACGAGCAGTACTTC.

This chain joins TRBV4-3 and TRBJ2-2; 7 bases agree with TRBD2. The CDR3 sequence is 14 residues long. The J segment lost 4 bases and the V segment lost 5 bases, leaving 4 bases of the junction unmatched. Germline lookup yields CDR1 LGHNA and CDR2 YSLEER. DNA for the CDR3: TGCGCCAGCAGCTGGACTAGGGCCACCGGGGAGCTGTTTTTT. Translating gives CASSWTRATGELFF.

The chain joins TRBV5-4 to TRBJ2-1; 11 nucleotides align to TRBD2. Germline loops: CDR1 SGHNT, CDR2 YYREEE (reference sequence). The ends lost 5 bases at V and 8 bases at J; junction bases unmatched: 9. The length of the CDR3 is 15 residues. For the CDR3, the DNA is TGTGCCAGCAGGCCGGGACTAGCGGCGCGGGATGAGCAGTTCTTC. This gives the protein CASRPGLAARDEQFF.